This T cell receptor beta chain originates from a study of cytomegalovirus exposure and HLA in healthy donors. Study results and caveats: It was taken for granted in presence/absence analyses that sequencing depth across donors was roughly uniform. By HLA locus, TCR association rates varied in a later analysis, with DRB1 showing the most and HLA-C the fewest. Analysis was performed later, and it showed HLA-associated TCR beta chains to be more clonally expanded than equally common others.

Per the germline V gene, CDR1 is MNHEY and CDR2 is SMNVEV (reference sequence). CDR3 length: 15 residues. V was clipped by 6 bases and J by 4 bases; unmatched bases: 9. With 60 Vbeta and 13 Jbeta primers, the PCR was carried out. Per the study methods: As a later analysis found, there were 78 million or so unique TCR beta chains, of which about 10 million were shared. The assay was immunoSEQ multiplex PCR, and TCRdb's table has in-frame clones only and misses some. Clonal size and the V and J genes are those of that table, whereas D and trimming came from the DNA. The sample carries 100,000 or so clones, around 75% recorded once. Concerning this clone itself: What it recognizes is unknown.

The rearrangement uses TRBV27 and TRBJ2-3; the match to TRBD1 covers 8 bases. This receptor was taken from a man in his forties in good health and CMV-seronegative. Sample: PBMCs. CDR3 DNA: TGTGCCAGCAGCGATCTACAGGGGGTCGCAGATACGCAGTATTTT. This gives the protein CASSDLQGVADTQYF.